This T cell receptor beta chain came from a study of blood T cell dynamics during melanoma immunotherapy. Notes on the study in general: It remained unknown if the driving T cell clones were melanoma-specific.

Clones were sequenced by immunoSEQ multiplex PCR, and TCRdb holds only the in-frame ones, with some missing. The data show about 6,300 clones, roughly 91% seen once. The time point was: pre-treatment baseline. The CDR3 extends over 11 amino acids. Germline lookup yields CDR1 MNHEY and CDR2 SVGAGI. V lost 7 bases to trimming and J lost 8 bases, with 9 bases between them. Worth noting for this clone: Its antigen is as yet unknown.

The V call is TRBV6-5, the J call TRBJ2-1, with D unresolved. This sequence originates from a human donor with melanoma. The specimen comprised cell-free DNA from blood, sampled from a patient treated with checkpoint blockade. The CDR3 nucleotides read TGTGCCAGCAAACGGGCGGATGAGCAGTTCTTC. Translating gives CASKRADEQFF.